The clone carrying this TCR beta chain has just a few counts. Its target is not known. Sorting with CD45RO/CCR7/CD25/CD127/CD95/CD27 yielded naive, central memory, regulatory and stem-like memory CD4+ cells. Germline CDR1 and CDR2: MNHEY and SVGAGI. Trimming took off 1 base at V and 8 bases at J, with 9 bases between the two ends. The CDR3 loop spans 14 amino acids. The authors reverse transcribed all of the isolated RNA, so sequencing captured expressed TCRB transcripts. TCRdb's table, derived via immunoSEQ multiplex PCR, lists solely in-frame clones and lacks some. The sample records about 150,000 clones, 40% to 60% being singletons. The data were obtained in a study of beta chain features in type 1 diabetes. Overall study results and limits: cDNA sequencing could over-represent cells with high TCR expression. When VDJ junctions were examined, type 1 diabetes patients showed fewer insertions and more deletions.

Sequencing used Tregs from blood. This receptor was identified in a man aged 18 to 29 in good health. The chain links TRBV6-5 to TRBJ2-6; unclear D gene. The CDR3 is CASSYYTPSNVLTF. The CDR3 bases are TGTGCCAGCAGTTACTACACGCCCTCCAACGTCCTGACTTTC.